The 19 T cell receptor beta chains given below trace back to one sample, sequenced in a study of graft-versus-host responses after intestinal transplantation. Profiling relied on immunoSEQ multiplex PCR, and the TCRdb table lists in-frame clones only, not all of them. The table has fewer than 95,000 clones, around 93% seen once; the top ten hold over 0.45%. The antigens for these receptors are not known. Sequenced here: unstimulated CD8+ T cells sorted from spleen or lymph node cells, sampled before intestinal transplant. These receptors were taken from a human donor who received an intestinal transplant.

The chain recombines TRBV2 with TRBJ1-5; tentatively, D is TRBD1 (5 bases). V shed 7 bases and J shed 0 bases, with 7 bases lying between them. The CDR3 consists of 13 residues. Germline V CDR1 and CDR2: SNHLY, FYNNEI. The CDR3 reads CASTGGSNQPQHF. DNA of the CDR3: TGTGCCAGCACGGGGGGTAGCAATCAGCCCCAGCATTTT.

The V call is TRBV7-9, the J call TRBJ2-2; D perhaps matches TRBD1 (5 bases). The V gene lost 5 bases and the J gene lost 4 bases, with 11 bases spanning the gap. From germline, CDR1 is SEHNR and CDR2 FQNEAQ (reference sequence). This CDR3 spans 14 amino acids. This chain's CDR3 is CASSPWTTTGELFF. For the CDR3, the DNA is TGTGCCAGCAGCCCATGGACAACCACCGGGGAGCTGTTTTTT.

The chain's CDR3 is CASSLFDEQFF. CDR3 DNA sequence: TGTGCCAGCAGCTTATTCGATGAGCAGTTCTTC. The chain has TRBV5-6 and TRBJ2-1; D unresolved. Per the germline V gene, CDR1 is SGHDT and CDR2 is YYEEEE. The CDR3 extends over 11 amino acids. Trimming took 2 bases from V and 8 from J, leaving 5 bases between them.

V is TRBV28 and J is TRBJ2-1; tentative D call: TRBD2 (6 bases). The length of the CDR3 is 15 residues. CDR1 is MDHEN and CDR2 is SYDVKM in the germline V gene. Trimming took 3 bases from V and 5 from J, leaving 14 bases between them. CDR3 coding DNA: TGTGCCAGCAGTTTTCGGCAGGAGCGGGACAATGAGCAGTTCTTC. Translating gives CASSFRQERDNEQFF.

CDR3 nucleotide sequence: TGTGCCTGGAGTGGCCTAGCGGAGTACGAGCAGTACTTC. This translates into CAWSGLAEYEQYF. J is TRBJ2-7 and V is TRBV30; 7 positions agree with TRBD2. Germline CDR1 GTSNPN, CDR2 SVGIG (reference sequence). The CDR3 is made up of 13 amino acids. Losses at the gene ends were 1 base for V and 4 bases for J; bases not matched to a gene: 4.

V is TRBV6-1 and J is TRBJ1-6, with D tentatively TRBD1 (6 bases). The ends were cut back, 7 bases at V and 5 bases at J, with 9 bases in the middle. Germline V gene data show CDR1 as MNHNS and CDR2 as SASEGT. This CDR3 has 13 residues. CDR3 region: CASTRTDNSPLHF. CDR3 in DNA: TGTGCCAGCACAAGGACAGATAATTCACCCCTCCACTTT.

The chain carries TRBV25-1 and TRBJ2-7; 7 nucleotides align to TRBD2. The CDR3 consists of 13 residues. The V and J ends lost 6 bases and 3 bases, in that order; junction bases with no gene match: 5. Germline V gene sequence: CDR1 MGHDK, CDR2 SYGVNS. In nucleotides, the CDR3 is TGTGCCAGCAGGCTCAGCGGGAACTACGAGCAGTACTTC. It is translated as CASRLSGNYEQYF.

The chain couples TRBV7-9 to TRBJ1-6; 8 nucleotides agree with TRBD1. V shed 4 bases and J 10 bases; nucleotides not matched to a gene: 6. Germline values: CDR1 SEHNR, CDR2 FQNEAQ (reference sequence). The CDR3 has 14 residues. The CDR3 DNA sequence: TGTGCCAGCAGCTCCCGGACAGGGCGATCACCCCTCCACTTT. As protein: CASSSRTGRSPLHF.

This chain links TRBV11-3 with TRBJ1-2; D is unclear. Germline CDR1 and CDR2: SGHNT and YENEEA. V lost 3 bases and J lost 4, with 15 bases in between. The CDR3 contains 15 residues. DNA of the CDR3: TGTGCCAGCAGCTTTACCCCTGCGGGCCTCTATGGCTACACCTTC. Protein: CASSFTPAGLYGYTF.

As DNA, the CDR3 is TGCGCCAGCAGCCAACATGGACAGGGTAGGACTGAAGCTTTCTTT. Its translation: CASSQHGQGRTEAFF. The V call is TRBV4-1, the J call TRBJ1-1; TRBD1 agrees at 8 bases. This CDR3 region has 15 residues. The junction had 7 bases not matched to a gene; V was cut back by 2 bases and J by 5 bases. Germline CDR1 MGHRA, CDR2 YSYEKL.

The rearrangement joins TRBV6-6 to TRBJ1-1; D unresolved. Trimming removed 11 bases at V and 0 bases at J, with 19 bases between. Looked up from germline, CDR1 is MNHNY and CDR2 is SVGAGI (reference sequence). CDR3 length: 15 amino acids. CDR3 loop: CACWTASLMNTEAFF. The CDR3 DNA follows: TGTGCCTGCTGGACTGCATCCCTTATGAACACTGAAGCTTTCTTT.

The rearrangement joins TRBV2 to TRBJ1-5; D not resolved. CDR1 is SNHLY, CDR2 FYNNEI, per germline. The CDR3 covers 14 residues. V lost 4 bases to trimming and J lost 3 bases, with 10 bases between them. The CDR3 DNA is TGTGCCAGCAGTGCTGGCGGTGACAATCAGCCCCAGCATTTT. This encodes CASSAGGDNQPQHF.

The chain carries TRBV7-9 and TRBJ2-3, with 7 positions matching TRBD1. J gave up 0 bases and V 5 bases, and 8 bases lay outside the gene matches. The germline gives CDR1 SEHNR, CDR2 FQNEAQ (reference sequence). The CDR3 runs 16 residues. The CDR3 spells CASSIGQVASTDTQYF. For the CDR3, the DNA is TGTGCCAGCAGCATAGGACAGGTAGCTAGCACAGATACGCAGTATTTT.

The chain uses TRBV5-4 and TRBJ2-5, with D maybe TRBD2 (6 bases). The J call may be incorrect, as the DNA end agrees better with TRBJ2-7. Germline-derived CDR1 and CDR2 are SGHNT and YYREEE (reference sequence). The CDR3 has 12 amino acids. The DNA of the CDR3 is TGTGCCAGCAAGGAGGGAGGTACCGAGCAGTACTTC. It specifies CASKEGGTEQYF.

The V call is TRBV27, the J call TRBJ1-2, with D maybe TRBD1 (5 bases). This CDR3 comprises 14 residues. Germline values: CDR1 MNHEY, CDR2 SMNVEV (reference sequence). Trimming shortened V by 5 bases and J by 1 base, and 11 bases separated the two germline ends. CDR3: CASSRDSFNYGYTF. The CDR3 DNA sequence: TGTGCCAGCAGTAGAGACAGCTTTAACTATGGCTACACCTTC.

The CDR3: CASNQAGGVMDTQYF. CDR3 sequence (DNA): TGTGCCAGCAACCAAGCGGGAGGGGTAATGGATACGCAGTATTTT. V and J are TRBV6-5 and TRBJ2-3, with 10 bases lining up with TRBD2. V was clipped by 7 bases and J by 6 bases; unmatched bases: 10. The CDR3 has 15 amino acids. The germline gives CDR1 MNHEY, CDR2 SVGAGI.

This clone occurred once. This chain uses TRBV28 with TRBJ1-1; a weak D match, TRBD1 (6 bases). Per germline, CDR1 MDHEN and CDR2 SYDVKM. This CDR3 is built from 14 residues. V shed 7 bases and J shed 4 bases, with 16 bases lying between them. CDR3 nucleotide sequence: TGTGCCAGCAACCAGGGGTACGCCGCCACTGAAGCTTTCTTT. Protein product: CASNQGYAATEAFF.

CDR3 nucleotide sequence: TGCAGCGGAAAGACAGGGTCTGCTAATGAAAAACTGTTTTTT. This gives the protein CSGKTGSANEKLFF. The V and J genes are TRBV29-1 and TRBJ1-4, with TRBD1 identical over 7 bases. V gave up 7 bases and J gave up 3 bases; unmatched junction bases: 8. The germline V gene encodes CDR1 SQVTM and CDR2 ANQGSEA. The CDR3 sequence is 14 residues long.

J is TRBJ1-5 and V is TRBV4-3, with D uncertain. Trimming shortened V by 0 bases and J by 8 bases, and 11 bases separated the two germline ends. The CDR3 totals 14 residues. Per the germline V gene, CDR1 is LGHNA and CDR2 is YSLEER. The chain's CDR3 is CASSQDTGDKPQHF. CDR3 nucleotide sequence: TGCGCCAGCAGCCAAGATACCGGAGATAAGCCCCAGCATTTT.